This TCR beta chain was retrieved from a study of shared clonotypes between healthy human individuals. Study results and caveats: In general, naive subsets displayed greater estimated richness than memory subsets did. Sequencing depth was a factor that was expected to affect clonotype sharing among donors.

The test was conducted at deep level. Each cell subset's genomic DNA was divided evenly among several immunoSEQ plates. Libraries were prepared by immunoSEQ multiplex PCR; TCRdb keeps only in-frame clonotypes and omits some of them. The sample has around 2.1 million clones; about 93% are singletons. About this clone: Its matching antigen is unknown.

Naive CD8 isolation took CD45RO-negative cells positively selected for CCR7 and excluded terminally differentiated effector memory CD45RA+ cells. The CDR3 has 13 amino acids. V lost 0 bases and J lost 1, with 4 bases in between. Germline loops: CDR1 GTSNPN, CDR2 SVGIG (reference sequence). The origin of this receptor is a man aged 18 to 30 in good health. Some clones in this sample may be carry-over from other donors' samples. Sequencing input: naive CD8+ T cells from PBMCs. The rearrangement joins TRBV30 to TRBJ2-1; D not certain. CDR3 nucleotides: TGTGCCTGGAGTGTGACGTCCTACAATGAGCAGTTCTTC. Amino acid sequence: CAWSVTSYNEQFF.